The 2 T cell receptor beta chains listed next were all sequenced from one sample in a study of blood T cell repertoires in COVID-19. Sequencing used immunoSEQ multiplex PCR; TCRdb keeps in-frame clones, though not all of them. The table lists a few hundred thousand clones, around 84% of them singletons, with approximately 6.8% in the top ten. Sample: PBMCs or T cells enriched from blood (not recorded which). Receptor source: a woman aged 40 to 55 who had recovered from COVID-19.

The CDR3 nucleotides read TGTGCCAGCTCCAGGGGAAGGGGCAATGAGCAGTTCTTC. Its protein product is CASSRGRGNEQFF. The chain employs TRBV27 and TRBJ2-1; D may be TRBD1 (6 bases). V lost 8 bases and J lost 6, with 14 bases in between. The CDR3 is 13 amino acids. CDR1 and CDR2 from the germline V gene are MNHEY and SMNVEV (reference sequence).

The CDR3, as DNA: TGTGCCAGCAGCCATCGCGCAGGGGGCGTCACCGGGGAGCTGTTTTTT. Its translation: CASSHRAGGVTGELFF. The J gene is TRBJ2-2, the V gene TRBV5-6; 8 nucleotides align to TRBD1. V trimming: 4 bases; J trimming: 4 bases; junction bases outside the gene matches: 9. The length of the CDR3 is 16 residues. Germline V gene lookup returns CDR1 SGHDT and CDR2 YYEEEE.